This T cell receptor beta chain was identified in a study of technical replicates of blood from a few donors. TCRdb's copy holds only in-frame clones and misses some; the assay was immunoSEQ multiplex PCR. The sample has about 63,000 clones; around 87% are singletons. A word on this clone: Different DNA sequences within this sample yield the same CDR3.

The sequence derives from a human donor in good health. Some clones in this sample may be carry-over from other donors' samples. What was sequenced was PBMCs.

CDR3 region: CASRQTLNTEAFF. The CDR3 coding sequence is TGTGCCAGCAGACAGACATTGAACACTGAAGCTTTCTTT. The chain has TRBV6-5 and TRBJ1-1; D unresolved. The CDR3 is 13 amino acids. Germline assignment: CDR1 MNHEY and CDR2 SVGAGI. Trimming removed 6 bases at V and 0 bases at J, with 8 bases between.